The clone carrying this T cell receptor (beta chain) occurred many times. Its target is not known. TCRdb re-called the 5' RACE reads through MiXCR, storing one row per CDR3 protein. The profile shows 20,000 to 25,000 distinct CDR3 sequences, approximately 4.3% of them singletons. Indicated time point: sample taken at primary tumor resection. The donor group consisted of 55 to 85 patients who had untreated, early-stage non-small cell lung cancer. In germline, CDR1 is SGHTA, CDR2 FQGNSA. This CDR3 region has 14 residues. V was shortened by 1 base and J by 0 bases, with 6 bases between the two germline ends. These data are taken from a study of spatial heterogeneity in lung cancer. Study-level findings and limits: Tracking of tumor mutation counts was seen in expanded intratumoral alpha and beta TCR counts.

This clonotype was sampled from a male donor with early-stage non-small cell lung cancer. This rearrangement joins TRBV7-2 to TRBJ1-2; D is uncertain. Sequenced material: lung tumor tissue, taken at surgery. The CDR3 DNA is TGTGCCAGCAGCTTAGAGATAACTAACTATGGCTACACCTTC. It yields the protein CASSLEITNYGYTF.